This T cell receptor (beta chain) is drawn from a study of tumour-infiltrating T cells in Burkitt lymphoma. V lost 8 bases and J lost 0, with 5 bases in between. The CDR3 has 11 amino acids. The germline CDR1 and CDR2 sequences are SNHLY and FYNNEI. Profiled with immunoSEQ multiplex PCR; TCRdb holds only in-frame clones, not every one. The sample shows around 6,500 clones, about a sixth of them seen only once. This clone was counted only a few times. This receptor was identified in a human donor with diffuse large B-cell lymphoma. This chain uses TRBV2 with TRBJ2-7, with D unclear. Sequencing used tumor tissue. The CDR3 spells CASWSSYEQYF. CDR3 nucleotides: TGTGCCAGCTGGAGCTCCTACGAGCAGTACTTC.